This T cell receptor beta chain was retrieved from a study of blood T cells in healthy people across ages. In this sample, this clonotype turned up a few times. Germline CDR1 and CDR2: SNHLY and FYNNEI. This CDR3 is 15 amino acids long. V was cut by 10 bases and J by 0 bases, with 18 bases left in between. Then a second PCR, running roughly 6 to 11 cycles, was carried out with a sample-barcoded 5' primer and a J-beta primer mix. TCRdb passed the 5' RACE reads through MiXCR, listing each CDR3 protein once. The sample holds around 990,000 distinct CDR3 sequences, roughly two fifths seen once. The source is a man between 18 and 29 years old in good health. The chain links TRBV2 to TRBJ1-1, with D possibly being TRBD1 (5 bases). Sequencing input: blood. The chain's CDR3 is CATIGPGFMNTEAFF. The CDR3 DNA follows: TGTGCCACGATCGGACCAGGGTTTATGAACACTGAAGCTTTCTTT.